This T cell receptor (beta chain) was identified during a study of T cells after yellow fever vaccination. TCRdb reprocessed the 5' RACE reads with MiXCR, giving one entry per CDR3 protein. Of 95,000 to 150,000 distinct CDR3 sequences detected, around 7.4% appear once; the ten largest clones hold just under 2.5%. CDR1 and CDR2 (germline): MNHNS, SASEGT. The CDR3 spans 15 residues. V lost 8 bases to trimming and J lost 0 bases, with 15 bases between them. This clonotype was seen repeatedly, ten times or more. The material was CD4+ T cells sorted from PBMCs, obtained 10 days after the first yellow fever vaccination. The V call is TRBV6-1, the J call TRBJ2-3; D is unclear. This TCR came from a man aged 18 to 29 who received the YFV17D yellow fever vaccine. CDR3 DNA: TGTGCCAGCGGTCTTGGCGGACCTAGCACAGATACGCAGTATTTT. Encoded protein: CASGLGGPSTDTQYF.